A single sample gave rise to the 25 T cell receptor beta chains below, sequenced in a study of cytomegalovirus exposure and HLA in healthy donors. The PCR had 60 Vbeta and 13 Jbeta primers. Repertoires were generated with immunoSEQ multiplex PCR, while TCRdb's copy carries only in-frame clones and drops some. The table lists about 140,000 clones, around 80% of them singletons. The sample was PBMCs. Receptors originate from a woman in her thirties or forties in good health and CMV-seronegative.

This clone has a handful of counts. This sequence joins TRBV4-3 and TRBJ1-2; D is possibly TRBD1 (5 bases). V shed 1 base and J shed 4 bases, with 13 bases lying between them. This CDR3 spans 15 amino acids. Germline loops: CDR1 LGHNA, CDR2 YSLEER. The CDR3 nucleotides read TGCGCCAGCAGCCAAGCTGCCTTGGACATCTATGGCTACACCTTC. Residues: CASSQAALDIYGYTF.

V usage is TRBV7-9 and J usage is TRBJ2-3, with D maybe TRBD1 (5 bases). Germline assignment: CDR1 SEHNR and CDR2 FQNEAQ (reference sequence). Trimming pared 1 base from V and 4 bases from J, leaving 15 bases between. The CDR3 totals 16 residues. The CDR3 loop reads CASSLGLLGAADTQYF. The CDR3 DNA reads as TGTGCCAGCAGCTTAGGCCTTTTAGGGGCGGCAGATACGCAGTATTTT.

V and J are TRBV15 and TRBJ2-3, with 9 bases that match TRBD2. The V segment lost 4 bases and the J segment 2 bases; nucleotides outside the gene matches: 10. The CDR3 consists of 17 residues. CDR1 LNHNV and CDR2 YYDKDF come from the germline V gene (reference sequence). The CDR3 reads CATSTTIRGLATDTQYF. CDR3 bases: TGTGCCACCAGCACTACGATTAGGGGACTAGCCACAGATACGCAGTATTTT.

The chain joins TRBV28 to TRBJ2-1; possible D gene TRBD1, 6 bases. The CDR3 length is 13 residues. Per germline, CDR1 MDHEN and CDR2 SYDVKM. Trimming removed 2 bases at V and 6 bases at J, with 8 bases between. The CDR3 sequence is CASSLTGSNEQFF. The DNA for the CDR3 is TGTGCCAGCAGTTTAACAGGGTCCAATGAGCAGTTCTTC.

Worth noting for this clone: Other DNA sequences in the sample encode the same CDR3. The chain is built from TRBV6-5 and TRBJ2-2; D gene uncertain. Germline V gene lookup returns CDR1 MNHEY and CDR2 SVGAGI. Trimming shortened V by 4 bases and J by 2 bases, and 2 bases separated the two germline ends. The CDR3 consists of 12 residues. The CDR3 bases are TGTGCCAGCAGTTCAAACACCGGGGAGCTGTTTTTT. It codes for CASSSNTGELFF.

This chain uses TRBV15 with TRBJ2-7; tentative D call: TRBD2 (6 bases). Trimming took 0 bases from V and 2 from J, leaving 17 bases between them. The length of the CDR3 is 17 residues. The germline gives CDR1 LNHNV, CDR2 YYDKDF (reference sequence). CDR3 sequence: CATSRDPSWEAPYEQYF. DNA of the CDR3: TGTGCCACCAGCAGAGACCCGTCTTGGGAGGCCCCCTACGAGCAGTACTTC. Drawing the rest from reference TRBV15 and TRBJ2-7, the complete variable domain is DAMVIQNPRYQVTQFGKPVTLSCSQTLNHNVMYWYQQKSSQAPKLLFHYYDKDFNNEADTPDNFQSRRPNTSFCFLDIRSPGLGDTAMYLCATSRDPSWEAPYEQYFGPGTRLTVT.

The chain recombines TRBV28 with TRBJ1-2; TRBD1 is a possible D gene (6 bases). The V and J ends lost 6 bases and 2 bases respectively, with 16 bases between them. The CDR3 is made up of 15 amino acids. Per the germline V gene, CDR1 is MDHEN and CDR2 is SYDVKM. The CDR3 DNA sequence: TGTGCCAGCAGCCCTATACCTGACAGGAACTATGGCTACACCTTC. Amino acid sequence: CASSPIPDRNYGYTF.

CDR3 sequence: CASSLYASWETQYF. CDR3 coding DNA: TGTGCCAGCAGCTTATACGCTAGCTGGGAGACCCAGTACTTC. V usage is TRBV7-6 and J usage is TRBJ2-5; possible D gene TRBD2, 5 bases. The germline V and J ends were trimmed by 2 bases and 5 bases, with 12 bases remaining between them. Germline CDR1 and CDR2: SGHVS and FNYEAQ. The CDR3 extends over 14 amino acids.

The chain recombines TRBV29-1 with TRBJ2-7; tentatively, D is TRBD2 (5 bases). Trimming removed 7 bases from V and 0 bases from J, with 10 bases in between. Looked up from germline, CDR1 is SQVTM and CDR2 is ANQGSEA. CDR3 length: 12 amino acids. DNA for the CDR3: TGCAGCGCGGAGGCCAGCTCCTACGAGCAGTACTTC. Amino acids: CSAEASSYEQYF.

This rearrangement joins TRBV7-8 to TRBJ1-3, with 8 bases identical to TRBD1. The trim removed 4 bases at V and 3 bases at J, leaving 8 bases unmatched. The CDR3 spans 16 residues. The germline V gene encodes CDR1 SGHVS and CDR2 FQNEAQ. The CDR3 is CASSSQGALGGNTIYF. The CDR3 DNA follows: TGTGCCAGCAGCTCCCAGGGGGCTCTAGGTGGAAACACCATATATTTT.

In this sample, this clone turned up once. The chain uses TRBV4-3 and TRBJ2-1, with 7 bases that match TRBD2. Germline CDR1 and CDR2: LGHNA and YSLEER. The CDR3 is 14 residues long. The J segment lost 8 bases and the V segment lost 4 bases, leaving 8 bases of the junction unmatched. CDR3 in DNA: TGCGCCAGCAGCCCCGGTGGGGGGAGGGATGAGCAGTTCTTC. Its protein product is CASSPGGGRDEQFF.

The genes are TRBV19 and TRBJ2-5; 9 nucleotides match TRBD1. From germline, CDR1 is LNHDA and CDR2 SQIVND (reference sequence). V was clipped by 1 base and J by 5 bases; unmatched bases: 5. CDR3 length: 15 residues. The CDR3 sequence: CASSIGTGDWETQYF. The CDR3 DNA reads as TGTGCCAGTAGTATAGGGACAGGGGATTGGGAGACCCAGTACTTC.

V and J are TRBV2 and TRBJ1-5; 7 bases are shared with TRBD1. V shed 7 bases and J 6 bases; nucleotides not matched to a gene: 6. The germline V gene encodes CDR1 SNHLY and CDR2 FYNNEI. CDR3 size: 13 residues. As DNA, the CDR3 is TGTGCCAGCAAGTCAGGGGGAGGTCAGCCCCAGCATTTT. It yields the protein CASKSGGGQPQHF. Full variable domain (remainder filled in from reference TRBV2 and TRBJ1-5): EPEVTQTPSHQVTQMGQEVILRCVPISNHLYFYWYRQILGQKVEFLVSFYNNEISEKSEIFDDQFSVERPDGSNFTLKIRSTKLEDSAMYFCASKSGGGQPQHFGDGTRLSIL.

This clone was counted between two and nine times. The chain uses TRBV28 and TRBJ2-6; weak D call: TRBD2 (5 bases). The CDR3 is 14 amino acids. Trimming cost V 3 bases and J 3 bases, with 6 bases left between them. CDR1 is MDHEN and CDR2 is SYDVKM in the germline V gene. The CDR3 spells CASSFGDGANVLTF. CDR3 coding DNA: TGTGCCAGCAGTTTCGGGGATGGGGCCAACGTCCTGACTTTC. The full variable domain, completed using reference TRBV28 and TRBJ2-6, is DVKVTQSSRYLVKRTGEKVFLECVQDMDHENMFWYRQDPGLGLRLIYFSYDVKMKEKGDIPEGYSVSREKKERFSLILESASTNQTSMYLCASSFGDGANVLTFGAGSRLTVL.

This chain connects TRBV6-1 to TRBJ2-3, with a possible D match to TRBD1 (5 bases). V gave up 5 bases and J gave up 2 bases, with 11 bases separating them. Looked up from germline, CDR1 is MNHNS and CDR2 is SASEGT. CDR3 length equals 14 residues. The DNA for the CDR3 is TGTGCCAGCAGTCTACAGGATGCCACAGATACGCAGTATTTT. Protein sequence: CASSLQDATDTQYF.

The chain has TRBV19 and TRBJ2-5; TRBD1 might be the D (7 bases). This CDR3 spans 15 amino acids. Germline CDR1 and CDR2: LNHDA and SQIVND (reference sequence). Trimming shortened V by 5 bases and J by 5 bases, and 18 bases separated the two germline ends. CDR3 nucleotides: TGTGCCAGTAGTGAGCAGGGGGGTTTGATGGAGACCCAGTACTTC. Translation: CASSEQGGLMETQYF.

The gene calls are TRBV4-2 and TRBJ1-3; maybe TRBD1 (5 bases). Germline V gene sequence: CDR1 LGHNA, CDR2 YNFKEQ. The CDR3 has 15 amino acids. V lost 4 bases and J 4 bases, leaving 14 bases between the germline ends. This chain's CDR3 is CASSPVAGLGNTIYF. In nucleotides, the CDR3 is TGTGCCAGCAGCCCAGTTGCAGGGCTAGGAAACACCATATATTTT.

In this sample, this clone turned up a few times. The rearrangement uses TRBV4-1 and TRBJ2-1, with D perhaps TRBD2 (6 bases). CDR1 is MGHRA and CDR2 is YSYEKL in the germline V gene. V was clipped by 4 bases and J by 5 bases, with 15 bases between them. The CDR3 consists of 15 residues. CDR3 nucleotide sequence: TGCGCCAGCAGCCTTAGCGGAGGTACTGACAATGAGCAGTTCTTC. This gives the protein CASSLSGGTDNEQFF.

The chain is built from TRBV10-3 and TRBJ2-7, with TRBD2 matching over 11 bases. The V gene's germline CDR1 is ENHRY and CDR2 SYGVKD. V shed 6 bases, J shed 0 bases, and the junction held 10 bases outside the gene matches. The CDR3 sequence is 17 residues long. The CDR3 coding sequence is TGTGCCATCAGCGAGACTAGCGGGACCTTAAGCTCCTACGAGCAGTACTTC. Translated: CAISETSGTLSSYEQYF.

For the CDR3, the DNA is TGTGCCAGCAGCTCAAACGGGAGGGGCACAGATACGCAGTATTTT. Translated: CASSSNGRGTDTQYF. This chain connects TRBV5-4 to TRBJ2-3, with TRBD2 matching over 8 bases. In germline, CDR1 is SGHNT, CDR2 YYREEE (reference sequence). Germline trimming cut 3 bases from V and 1 base from J; bases unmatched to any gene: 4. The CDR3 runs 15 residues.

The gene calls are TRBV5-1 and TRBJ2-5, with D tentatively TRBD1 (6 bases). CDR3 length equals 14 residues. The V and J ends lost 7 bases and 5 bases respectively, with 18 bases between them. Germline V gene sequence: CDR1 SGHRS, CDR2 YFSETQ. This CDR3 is CASGRQAVEETQYF. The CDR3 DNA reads TGCGCCAGCGGGAGACAGGCGGTGGAGGAGACCCAGTACTTC.

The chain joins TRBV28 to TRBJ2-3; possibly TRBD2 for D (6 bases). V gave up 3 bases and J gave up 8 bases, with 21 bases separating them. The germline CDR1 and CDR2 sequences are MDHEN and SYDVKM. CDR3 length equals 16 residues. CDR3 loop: CASSFTRDFAVGTQYF. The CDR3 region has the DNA TGTGCCAGCAGTTTCACCCGGGACTTCGCCGTCGGTACGCAGTATTTT.

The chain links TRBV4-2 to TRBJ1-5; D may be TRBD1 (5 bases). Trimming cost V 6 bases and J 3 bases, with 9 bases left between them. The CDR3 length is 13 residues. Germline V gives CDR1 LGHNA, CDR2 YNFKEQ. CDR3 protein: CASSRGTNQPQHF. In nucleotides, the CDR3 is TGTGCCAGCAGTCGCGGGACCAATCAGCCCCAGCATTTT.

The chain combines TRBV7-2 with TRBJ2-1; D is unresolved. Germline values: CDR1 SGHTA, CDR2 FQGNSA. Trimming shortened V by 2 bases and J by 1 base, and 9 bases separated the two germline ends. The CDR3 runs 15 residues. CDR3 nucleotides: TGTGCCAGCAGCTTATCTAGAGGTTCCTACAATGAGCAGTTCTTC. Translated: CASSLSRGSYNEQFF.

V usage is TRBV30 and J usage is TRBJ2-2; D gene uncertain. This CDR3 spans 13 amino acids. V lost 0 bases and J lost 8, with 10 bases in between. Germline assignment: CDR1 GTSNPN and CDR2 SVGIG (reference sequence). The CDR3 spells CAWSVSVMGELFF. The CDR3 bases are TGTGCCTGGAGTGTAAGCGTGATGGGGGAGCTGTTTTTT. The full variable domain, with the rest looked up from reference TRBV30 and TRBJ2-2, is SQTIHQWPATLVQPVGSPLSLECTVEGTSNPNLYWYRQAAGRGLQLLFYSVGIGQISSEVPQNLSASRPQDRQFILSSKKLLLSDSGFYLCAWSVSVMGELFFGEGSRLTVL.